A single sample is the source of the 7 T cell receptor beta chains below, sequenced in a study of blood T cell repertoires in COVID-19. Profiling relied on immunoSEQ multiplex PCR, and the TCRdb table lists in-frame clones only, not all of them. The sample carries roughly 200,000 clones, around 85% recorded once. The source material was peripheral blood. These receptor sequences come from a woman aged 55-69 years with acute or convalescent COVID-19.

As concerns this clone: Its ends do not fully match the called genes, so a read error is possible. This chain joins TRBV7-7 and TRBJ1-4; D gene ambiguous. Looked up from germline, CDR1 is SSHAT and CDR2 is FNYEAQ (reference sequence). The CDR3 loop spans 16 amino acids. CDR3 sequence reads: CASSGFGTATNEKLFF. CDR3 nucleotides: TGTGCTAGCAGCGGCTTTGGAACAGCAACTAATGAAAAACTGTTTTTT.

V usage is TRBV11-2 and J usage is TRBJ2-3; D is unclear. The CDR3 totals 15 residues. Trimming removed 4 bases at V and 1 base at J, with 12 bases between. Germline CDR1 and CDR2: SGHAT and FQNNGV. Written as DNA, the CDR3 is TGTGCCAGCAGCTCCTCTAGAGTGGGCACAGATACGCAGTATTTT. Translation gives CASSSSRVGTDTQYF.

The rearrangement uses TRBV6-2 or TRBV6-3 and TRBJ2-3; TRBD2 matches 12 bases. In germline, CDR1 is MNHEY, CDR2 SVGEGT. The CDR3 runs to 16 residues. The V segment lost 4 bases and the J segment 9 bases; nucleotides outside the gene matches: 11. The CDR3 reads CASSLAGTSGRLTQYF. The CDR3 DNA follows: TGTGCCAGCAGTTTAGCTGGGACTAGCGGGCGGTTGACGCAGTATTTT.

V usage is TRBV6-6 and J usage is TRBJ1-6; D might be TRBD1 (5 bases). Looked up from germline, CDR1 is MNHNY and CDR2 is SVGAGI (reference sequence). V lost 11 bases to trimming and J lost 7 bases, with 21 bases between them. The CDR3 is made up of 15 amino acids. Written as DNA, the CDR3 is TGTGCCTCACAGGCTGCTCAAGGTGCGAATTCACCCCTCCACTTT. This codes for CASQAAQGANSPLHF.

The CDR3 DNA sequence: TGTGCCAGCAGCGGTGCGGTAGCGGGGTACAATGAGCAGTTCTTC. Translating it yields CASSGAVAGYNEQFF. This chain uses TRBV9 with TRBJ2-1; 8 bases agree with TRBD2. This CDR3 is 15 amino acids long. The V segment lost 3 bases and the J segment 4 bases; nucleotides outside the gene matches: 6. The germline V gene encodes CDR1 SGDLS and CDR2 YYNGEE.

The rearrangement uses TRBV9 and TRBJ2-7, with D tentatively TRBD2 (6 bases). V lost 4 bases and J lost 1, with 15 bases in between. The CDR3 has 15 amino acids. Germline CDR1 reads SGDLS; CDR2 reads YYNGEE. DNA for the CDR3: TGTGCCAGCAGCCCCAGCGGTAGCGGATCCTACGAGCAGTACTTC. Its protein product is CASSPSGSGSYEQYF.

The V gene is TRBV6-1, the J gene TRBJ1-4; a weak D match, TRBD1 (6 bases). CDR3 length: 15 residues. Germline CDR1 and CDR2: MNHNS and SASEGT. Deletions cut 3 bases from V and 4 bases from J, with 12 bases between. CDR3 protein: CASSEGGRHNEKLFF. The CDR3 nucleotides read TGTGCCAGCAGTGAGGGGGGGCGGCATAATGAAAAACTGTTTTTT.